The 10 T cell receptor beta chains in this list originate from one sample, sequenced in a study of Ad26.COV2.S vaccination and SARS-CoV-2 variants. The treatment is: some 20 received Ad26.COV2.S at low or high dose, single or two shots; about 5 received placebo; per-sample allocation not given. Samples analyzed were those drawn on day 63 after the first vaccine or placebo injection. TCRdb's copy holds only in-frame clones and misses some; the assay was immunoSEQ multiplex PCR. Of a few hundred thousand clones in the sample, 83% were seen once. The specimen comprised peripheral blood, sampled in a trial of Ad26.COV2.S vaccine versus placebo. Receptor source: a person between 18 and 65 years old who received the Ad26.COV2.S COVID-19 vaccine or a placebo.

The chain has TRBV6-7 and TRBJ2-5, with 9 positions matching TRBD1. TRBV6-7 is known as an ORF, though its function is uncertain. This CDR3 contains 13 residues. Trimming took 10 bases from V and 6 from J; bases not matched to a gene: 9. The CDR3 protein is CATGTGRGQTQYF. The CDR3 region has the DNA TGTGCCACCGGGACAGGGCGAGGTCAGACCCAGTACTTC.

Comment on this clone: One junction end does not reproduce the germline sequence, and a read error may be involved. The chain employs TRBV18 and TRBJ2-7; D is perhaps TRBD1 or TRBD2 (5 bases each). The germline V gene has CDR1 KGHSH and CDR2 LQKENI. The CDR3 has 17 amino acids. This CDR3 reads CASSPTPRGTPSSEQYF. CDR3 nucleotides: TGTGCCAGCTCACCAACGCCCCGAGGGACGCCCTCCTCCGAGCAGTACTTC. Full variable domain (rest looked up from reference TRBV18 and TRBJ2-7): NAGVMQNPRHLVRRRGQEARLRCSPMKGHSHVYWYRQLPEEGLKFMVYLQKENIIDESGMPKERFSAEFPKEGPSILRIQQVVRGDSAAYFCASSPTPRGTPSSEQYFGPGTRLTVT.

The CDR3 spells CASSPRTSSYNEQFF. CDR3 DNA sequence: TGTGCCAGCAGCCCCCGGACAAGCTCCTACAATGAGCAGTTCTTC. This sequence joins TRBV11-3 and TRBJ2-1; tentatively, D is TRBD1 (5 bases). This CDR3 is built from 15 residues. V was cut by 5 bases and J by 0 bases, with 11 bases left in between. In germline, CDR1 is SGHNT, CDR2 YENEEA. Combining the CDR3 with reference TRBV11-3 and TRBJ2-1 gives the whole variable domain EAGVVQSPRYKIIEKKQPVAFWCNPISGHNTLYWYLQNLGQGPELLIRYENEEAVDDSQLPKDRFSAERLKGVDSTLKIQPAELGDSAVYLCASSPRTSSYNEQFFGPGTRLTVL.

The chain recombines TRBV29-1 with TRBJ1-2, with D possibly matching TRBD1 (6 bases). Germline CDR1 SQVTM, CDR2 ANQGSEA. V was pared by 7 bases and J by 5 bases, with 20 bases between. CDR3 length equals 14 residues. The CDR3 sequence is CSALRQDGEYGYTF. The CDR3 nucleotides read TGCAGCGCCCTCCGACAGGACGGGGAGTATGGCTACACCTTC.

The CDR3, as DNA: TGTGCCAGCAGCTTAATATTAGAAGCGGCGACAGATACGCAGTATTTT. As protein: CASSLILEAATDTQYF. J is TRBJ2-3 and V is TRBV7-9; D might be TRBD2 (5 bases). The CDR3 sequence is 16 residues long. V was pared by 2 bases and J by 3 bases, with 15 bases between. CDR1 SEHNR and CDR2 FQNEAQ come from the germline V gene (reference sequence).

This clone was counted a few times. This rearrangement joins TRBV19 to TRBJ2-5, with TRBD2 matching over 10 bases. This CDR3 contains 14 residues. The V gene end was trimmed by 8 bases and the J gene end by 2 bases; junction bases not matched to a gene: 5. CDR1 LNHDA and CDR2 SQIVND come from the germline V gene (reference sequence). The CDR3 loop is CASRGLADQETQYF. The CDR3 coding sequence is TGTGCCAGTCGAGGACTAGCGGATCAAGAGACCCAGTACTTC.

The rearrangement joins TRBV7-2 to TRBJ1-5; 7 bases map to TRBD1. After removal of 1 base from V and 7 bases from J, the junction contained 13 bases not matched to a gene. The CDR3 length is 17 residues. The germline CDR1 and CDR2 sequences are SGHTA and FQGNSA. The CDR3 coding sequence is TGTGCCAGCAGCTTAGGAGACAGGGTATTGGGCGGGCAGCCCCAGCATTTT. It is translated as CASSLGDRVLGGQPQHF. Full variable domain (remainder filled in from reference TRBV7-2 and TRBJ1-5): GAGVSQSPSNKVTEKGKDVELRCDPISGHTALYWYRQSLGQGLEFLIYFQGNSAPDKSGLPSDRFSAERTGGSVSTLTIQRTQQEDSAVYLCASSLGDRVLGGQPQHFGDGTRLSIL.

This sequence joins TRBV6-5 and TRBJ1-1; D uncertain. The CDR3 covers 14 residues. In germline, CDR1 is MNHEY, CDR2 SVGAGI. The V and J ends lost 7 bases and 3 bases respectively, with 15 bases between them. CDR3 sequence (DNA): TGTGCCAGCACCCCCTGGCGCTTACACACTGAAGCTTTCTTT. It specifies CASTPWRLHTEAFF.

The rearrangement joins TRBV5-4 to TRBJ2-1; 8 bases are a match to TRBD2. The trim removed 4 bases at V and 6 bases at J, leaving 12 bases unmatched. CDR1 is SGHNT, CDR2 YYREEE, per germline (reference sequence). The CDR3 sequence is 16 residues long. CDR3 protein: CASSPTGTRGTNEQFF. CDR3 DNA sequence: TGTGCCAGCAGCCCCACGGGGACTAGGGGCACCAATGAGCAGTTCTTC.

The J gene is TRBJ2-7, the V gene TRBV6-6; no clear D gene. Germline values: CDR1 MNHNY, CDR2 SVGAGI (reference sequence). The V gene lost 5 bases and the J gene lost 0 bases, with 14 bases spanning the gap. The length of the CDR3 is 15 residues. As DNA, the CDR3 is TGTGCCAGCAGTCGCTACAGAATCAGCTCCTACGAGCAGTACTTC. Protein sequence: CASSRYRISSYEQYF.